This note documents a single T cell receptor (beta chain) sequence. What it binds is not known. Data came from immunoSEQ multiplex PCR; TCRdb stores just in-frame clones and leaves some out. The sample consists of around 140,000 clones, roughly nine tenths of them appearing once. The sample originates from a study of T cell responses to AZD1222 COVID-19 vaccine. Study results and limitations: With dominance at 160-218 and 743-854, vaccine-associated CD4 TCRs spanned spike. Two doses of AZD1222 preceded a rise in Spike-specific TCR breadth and depth. Donors were mostly white British, more females; clonal diversity possibly underestimated.

CDR1 and CDR2 from the germline V gene are MNHEY and SVGAGI. The CDR3 contains 15 residues. Germline trimming cut 2 bases from V and 4 bases from J; bases unmatched to any gene: 3. The input for sequencing was peripheral blood, taken on day 0 of AZD1222 vaccination. The chain is built from TRBV6-5 and TRBJ1-3; 9 positions match TRBD1. This TCR came from an adult in good health. This chain's CDR3 is CASSYGTGKGNTIYF. CDR3 sequence (DNA): TGTGCCAGCAGTTACGGGACAGGGAAGGGAAACACCATATATTTT.